This T cell receptor (beta chain) derives from a study of shared clonotypes between healthy human individuals. This clone was seen a single time. Assay: immunoSEQ multiplex PCR; the TCRdb copy retains only in-frame clones and omits some. The sample carries millions of clones, approximately 94% recorded once. The CDR3 has 15 residues. J lost 4 bases, V lost 5 bases, and 11 bases had no gene match. Germline CDR1 LNHDA, CDR2 SQIVND (reference sequence). Terminally differentiated effector memory CD45RA+ cells were excluded from the naive CD8 cells, which were CD45RO-negative and positively selected for CCR7. The healthy adult donors were HIV-negative and reported no recent acute infections or vaccinations.

This clonotype was sampled from a man aged 18-30 years in good health. Material: naive CD8+ T cells sorted from blood. The chain is built from TRBV19 and TRBJ2-7; 7 positions agree with TRBD1. CDR3 protein: CASSYTGALGYEQYF. The CDR3 nucleotides are TGTGCCAGTAGTTACACAGGGGCTCTGGGATACGAGCAGTACTTC.